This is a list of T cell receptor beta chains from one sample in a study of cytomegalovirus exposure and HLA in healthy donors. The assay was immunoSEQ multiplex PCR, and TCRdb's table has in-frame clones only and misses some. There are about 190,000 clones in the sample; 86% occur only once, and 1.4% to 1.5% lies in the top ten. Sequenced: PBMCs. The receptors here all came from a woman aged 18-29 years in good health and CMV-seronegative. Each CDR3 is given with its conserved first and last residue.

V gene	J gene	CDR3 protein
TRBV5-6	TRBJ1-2	CASSSLGGQIYGYTF
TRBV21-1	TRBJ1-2	CASSTRQSSYGYTF
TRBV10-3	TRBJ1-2	CAISEDLRHYYGYTF
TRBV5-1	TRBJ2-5	CASNGQGARETQYF
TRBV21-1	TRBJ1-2	CASSNQGVRTF
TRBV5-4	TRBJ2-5	CASSRAAGGETQYF
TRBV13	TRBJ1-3	CASSLRGQFLSGNTIYF
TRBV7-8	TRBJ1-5	CASSPYYDQPQHF
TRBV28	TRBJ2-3	CASRDRQGRKFTDTQYF
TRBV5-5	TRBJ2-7	CASSKNLGQDYEQYF
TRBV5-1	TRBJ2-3	CASSLGGRGADTQYF
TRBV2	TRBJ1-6	CASTLDGGSRNSPLHF
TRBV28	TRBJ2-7	CASRGPGQGVHEQYF
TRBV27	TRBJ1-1	CASSLGGRYEAFF
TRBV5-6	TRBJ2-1	CASSLRLAGIYNEQFF
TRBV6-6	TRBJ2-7	CASSYSGSFYEQYF
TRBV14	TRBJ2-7	CASSPGVEQYF
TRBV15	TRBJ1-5	CATSREVPQGLSNQPQHF
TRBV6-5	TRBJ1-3	CASSPDSQNTIYF
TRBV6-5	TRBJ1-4	CASSYSRDSNEKLFF
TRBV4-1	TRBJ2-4	CASSQPNRGLDKNIQYF
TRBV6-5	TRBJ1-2	CASSYSMAGTGYTF
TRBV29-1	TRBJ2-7	CSARKASGSYEQYF
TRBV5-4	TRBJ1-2	CASSLTGGNGYTF
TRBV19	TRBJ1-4	CASKRTSATNEKLFF
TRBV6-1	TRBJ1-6	CASSEPLRRQVNSPLHF
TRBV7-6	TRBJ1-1	CASSLGRRTVNTEAFF
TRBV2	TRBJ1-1	CATTDPPGTEAFF
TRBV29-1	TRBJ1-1	CSVTPGLGGTEAFF
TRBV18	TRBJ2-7	CASSPIPATGYEQYF
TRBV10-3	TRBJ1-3	CAISAQGLGNTIYF
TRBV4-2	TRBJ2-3	CASEAGGQADTQYF
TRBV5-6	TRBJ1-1	CASSLTFGSEAFF